The 7 T cell receptor beta chains presented below share a single source sample, sequenced in a study of human T cells and chemical hapten exposure (dated by TCRdb to the early 2020s). The time point tag for this specimen amounts to: patch test 1, 2 weeks after DPC sensitization. The treatment or condition label, as the study defines it: therapeutic diphenylcyclopropenone sensitization with weekly scalp DPC. The library was obtained by RACE. Reads for this sample came from a NextSeq 500. The raw public data were reprocessed by TCRdb itself: fastp quality trimming at Q25, MiXCR clonotype calling, in-frame beta chains only. One record per CDR3 amino acid sequence lists the most common genes and DNA. The sample table shows around 50,000 distinct CDR3 sequences, and around 9.3% are seen once. The ten largest clones take up roughly 4% of the sample. The source was whole blood, collected in connection with sensitization to the hapten diphenylcyclopropenone (DPC). The source is a woman in her 50s with alopecia areata. Some clones in this sample may be carry-over from other donors' samples.

This chain joins TRBV10-3 and TRBJ2-5, with TRBD1 matching over 12 bases. V was pared by 3 bases and J by 5 bases, with 7 bases of the junction left unmatched. Germline assignment: CDR1 ENHRY and CDR2 SYGVKD. The CDR3 is made up of 16 amino acids. The chain's CDR3 is CAISDPGTGGGETQYF. CDR3 sequence (DNA): TGTGCCATCAGTGACCCTGGGACAGGGGGCGGGGAGACCCAGTACTTC.

This clonotype was observed at least ten times. The chain links TRBV20-1 to TRBJ2-7; 7 bases fit TRBD2. The germline CDR1 and CDR2 sequences are DFQATT and SNEGSKA (reference sequence). The CDR3 is 14 residues long. V was clipped by 0 bases and J by 7 bases; unmatched bases: 9. CDR3 protein: CSARDHSRGGEQYF. The CDR3 coding sequence is TGCAGTGCTAGAGATCACTCCCGCGGGGGAGAGCAGTACTTC.

This clonotype has a count of ten or more. The rearrangement uses TRBV12-3 or TRBV12-4 and TRBJ2-1; a possible D gene is TRBD1 (6 bases). With 6 bases removed from V and 4 bases from J, the gap between germline ends came to 19 bases. This CDR3 comprises 16 residues. The CDR3 sequence is CASSPLGRGVYNEQFF. The CDR3 DNA sequence: TGTGCCAGCAGCCCCCTGGGCAGGGGAGTTTACAATGAGCAGTTCTTC.

This clonotype was seen many times. The chain employs TRBV3-1 and TRBJ2-5, with 11 bases matching TRBD2. V gave up 6 bases and J gave up 4 bases; unmatched junction bases: 1. The length of the CDR3 is 13 residues. Per the germline V gene, CDR1 is LGHDT and CDR2 is YNNKEL (reference sequence). CDR3 protein: CASRLAGGETQYF. CDR3 coding DNA: TGTGCCAGCAGGCTAGCGGGAGGAGAGACCCAGTACTTC.

The sample holds many counts of this clonotype. V is TRBV5-1 and J is TRBJ2-1; D gene unclear. The V gene lost 0 bases and the J gene lost 6 bases, with 13 bases spanning the gap. CDR3 size: 15 residues. Looked up from germline, CDR1 is SGHRS and CDR2 is YFSETQ. This chain's CDR3 is CASSLELRSRNEQFF. CDR3 bases: TGCGCCAGCAGCTTGGAGCTGCGGTCACGCAATGAGCAGTTCTTC.

The J gene is TRBJ2-7, the V gene TRBV24-1; 12 positions match TRBD2. Germline CDR1 is KGHDR and CDR2 is SFDVKD. Losses at the gene ends were 0 bases for V and 7 bases for J; bases not matched to a gene: 6. The CDR3 runs 16 residues. The CDR3 here is CATSDLGLAGLGEQYF. CDR3 nucleotides: TGTGCCACCAGTGATTTGGGACTAGCGGGGCTCGGGGAGCAGTACTTC.

The table lists this clonotype with many counts. This chain connects TRBV2 to TRBJ2-7; possible D gene TRBD1, 6 bases. V was clipped by 8 bases and J by 2 bases, with 16 bases between them. The CDR3 spans 14 residues. Looked up from germline, CDR1 is SNHLY and CDR2 is FYNNEI. The CDR3 here is CASLWDIVAYEQYF. CDR3 sequence (DNA): TGTGCCAGCCTTTGGGACATCGTGGCCTACGAGCAGTACTTC.